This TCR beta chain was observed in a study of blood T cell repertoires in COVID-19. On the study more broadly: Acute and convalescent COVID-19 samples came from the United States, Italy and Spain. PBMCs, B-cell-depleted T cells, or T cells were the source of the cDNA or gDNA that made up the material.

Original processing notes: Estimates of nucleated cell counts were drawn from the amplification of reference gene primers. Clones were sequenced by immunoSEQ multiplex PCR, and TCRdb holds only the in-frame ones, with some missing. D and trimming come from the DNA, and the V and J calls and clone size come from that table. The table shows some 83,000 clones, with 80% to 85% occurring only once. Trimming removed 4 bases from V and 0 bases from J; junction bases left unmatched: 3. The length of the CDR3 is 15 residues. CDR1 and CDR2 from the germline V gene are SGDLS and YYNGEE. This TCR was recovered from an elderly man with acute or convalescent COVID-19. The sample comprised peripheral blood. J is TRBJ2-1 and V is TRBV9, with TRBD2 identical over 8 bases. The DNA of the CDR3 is TGTGCCAGCAGCCGAAGCGGGAGCTCCTACAATGAGCAGTTCTTC. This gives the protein CASSRSGSSYNEQFF.